This T cell receptor (beta chain) came from a study of T cells in women clearing cervical HPV infection. The germline V gene has CDR1 LNHDA and CDR2 SQIVND (reference sequence). This CDR3 region has 15 residues. With regard to this clone: Read data end 3 residues before the CDR3 end; the end is taken from the germline J gene.

Profiling relied on immunoSEQ multiplex PCR, and the TCRdb table lists in-frame clones only, not all of them. The sample's table shows 20,000 or so clones. The clonotype originates from a woman between 18 and 69 years old with a cervical HPV16 infection that either progressed to CIN3+ or cleared (not recorded which). The gene calls are TRBV19 and TRBJ2-3; the match to TRBD1 covers 9 bases. The sequenced sample was blood buffy coat. The part of the CDR3 DNA that was read is TGTGCCAGTATTCCGGGACAGGGATTTAATCAGCCG. It specifies CASIPGQGFNQP. The entire CDR3 protein is CASIPGQGFNQPQYF.